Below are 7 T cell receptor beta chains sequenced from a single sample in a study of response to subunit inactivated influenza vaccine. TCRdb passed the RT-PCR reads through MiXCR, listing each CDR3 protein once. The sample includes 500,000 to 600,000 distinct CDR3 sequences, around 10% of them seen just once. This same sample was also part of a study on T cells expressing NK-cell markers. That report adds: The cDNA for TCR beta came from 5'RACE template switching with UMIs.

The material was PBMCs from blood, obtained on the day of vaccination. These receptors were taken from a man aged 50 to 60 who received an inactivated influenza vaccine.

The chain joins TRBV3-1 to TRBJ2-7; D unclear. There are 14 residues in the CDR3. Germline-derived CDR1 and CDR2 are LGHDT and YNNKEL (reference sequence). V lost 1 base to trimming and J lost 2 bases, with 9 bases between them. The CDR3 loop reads CASSQGFGPYEQYF. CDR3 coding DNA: TGTGCCAGCAGCCAAGGTTTCGGACCCTACGAGCAGTACTTC.

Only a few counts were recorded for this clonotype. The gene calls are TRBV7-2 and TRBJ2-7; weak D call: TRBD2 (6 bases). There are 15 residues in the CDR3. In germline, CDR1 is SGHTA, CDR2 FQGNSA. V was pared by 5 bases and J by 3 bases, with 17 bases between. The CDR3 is CASSPTPGTGYEQYF. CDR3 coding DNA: TGTGCCAGCAGCCCCACCCCCGGGACTGGCTACGAGCAGTACTTC.

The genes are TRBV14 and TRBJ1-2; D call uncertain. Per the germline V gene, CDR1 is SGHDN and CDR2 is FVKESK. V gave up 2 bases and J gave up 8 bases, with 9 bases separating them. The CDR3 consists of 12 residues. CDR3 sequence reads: CASSQTTVGYTF. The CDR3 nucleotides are TGTGCCAGCAGCCAAACGACGGTGGGCTACACCTTC.

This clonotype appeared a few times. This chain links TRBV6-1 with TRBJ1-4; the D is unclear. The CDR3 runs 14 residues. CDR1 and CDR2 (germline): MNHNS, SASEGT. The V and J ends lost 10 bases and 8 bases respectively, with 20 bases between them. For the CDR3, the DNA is TGTGCCACAACGACCCTTCCACAAGGGGAAAAACTGTTTTTT. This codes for CATTTLPQGEKLFF.

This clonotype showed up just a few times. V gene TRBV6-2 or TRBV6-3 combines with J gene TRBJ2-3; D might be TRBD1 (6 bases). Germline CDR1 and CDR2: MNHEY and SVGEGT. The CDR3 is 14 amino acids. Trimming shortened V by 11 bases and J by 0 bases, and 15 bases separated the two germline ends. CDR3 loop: CASRQAASTDTQYF. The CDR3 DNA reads TGTGCCTCCCGACAGGCGGCTAGCACAGATACGCAGTATTTT.

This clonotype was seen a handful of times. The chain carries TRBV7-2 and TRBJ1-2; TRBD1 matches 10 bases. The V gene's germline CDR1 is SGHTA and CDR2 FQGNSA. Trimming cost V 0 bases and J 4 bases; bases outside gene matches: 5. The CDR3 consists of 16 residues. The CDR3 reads CASSLALTGGSYGYTF. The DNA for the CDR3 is TGTGCCAGCAGCTTAGCCCTGACAGGGGGCAGCTATGGCTACACCTTC. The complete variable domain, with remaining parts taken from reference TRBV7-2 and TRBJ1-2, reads GAGVSQSPSNKVTEKGKDVELRCDPISGHTALYWYRQSLGQGLEFLIYFQGNSAPDKSGLPSDRFSAERTGGSVSTLTIQRTQQEDSAVYLCASSLALTGGSYGYTFGSGTRLTVV.

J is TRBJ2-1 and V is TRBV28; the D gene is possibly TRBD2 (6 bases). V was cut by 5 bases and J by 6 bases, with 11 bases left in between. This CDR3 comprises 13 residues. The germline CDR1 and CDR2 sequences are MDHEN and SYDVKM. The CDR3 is CASSRSGSNEQFF. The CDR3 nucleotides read TGTGCCAGCAGTCGTAGCGGAAGCAATGAGCAGTTCTTC.